Below are 5 T cell receptor beta chains sequenced from a single sample in a study of cytomegalovirus exposure and HLA in healthy donors. The PCR used 60 Vbeta and 13 Jbeta primers. Libraries were prepared by immunoSEQ multiplex PCR; TCRdb keeps only in-frame clonotypes and omits some of them. In the table there are around 130,000 clones, over 70% of which are singletons. Sample: PBMCs. These receptors were collected from a woman aged 40 to 50 in good health and CMV-seronegative.

V and J are TRBV7-8 and TRBJ1-1; D remains ambiguous. Per germline, CDR1 SGHVS and CDR2 FQNEAQ. The CDR3 extends over 12 amino acids. V was shortened by 5 bases and J by 1 base, with 5 bases between the two germline ends. The CDR3 coding sequence is TGTGCCAGCAGCCGGGAGAACACTGAAGCTTTCTTT. Translating it yields CASSRENTEAFF. Supplemented by reference TRBV7-8 and TRBJ1-1, the full variable domain reads GAGVSQSPRYKVAKRGQDVALRCDPISGHVSLFWYQQALGQGPEFLTYFQNEAQLDKSGLPSDRFFAERPEGSVSTLKIQRTQQEDSAVYLCASSRENTEAFFGQGTRLTVV.

V is TRBV14 and J is TRBJ1-5, with D possibly TRBD1 on 6 matching bases. This CDR3 region has 17 residues. Germline loops: CDR1 SGHDN, CDR2 FVKESK. Trimming left V 4 bases short and J 0 bases short, with 16 bases between. CDR3 DNA: TGTGCCAGCAGCCTTGCGTCTTGGGGGCGTAGCAATCAGCCCCAGCATTTT. It encodes CASSLASWGRSNQPQHF.

The V gene is TRBV10-2, the J gene TRBJ2-1, with a tentative D call TRBD2 (6 bases). In germline, CDR1 is WSHSY, CDR2 SAAADI. The CDR3 totals 14 residues. Trimming cost V 0 bases and J 12 bases, with 15 bases left between them. The CDR3 loop reads CASSESTADGGQFF. The CDR3 DNA follows: TGCGCCAGCAGTGAGTCGACAGCCGACGGGGGGCAGTTCTTC.

The J gene is TRBJ2-2, the V gene TRBV6-5, with 8 positions matching TRBD1. The germline gives CDR1 MNHEY, CDR2 SVGAGI. This CDR3 region has 15 residues. Trimming cost V 10 bases and J 5 bases; bases outside gene matches: 12. DNA for the CDR3: TGTGCCACCGCGACAGGGGCAGGGCCGACCGGGGAGCTGTTTTTT. Its translation is CATATGAGPTGELFF.

The V call is TRBV10-2, the J call TRBJ2-3; 9 nucleotides line up with TRBD2. CDR3 length: 14 residues. V gave up 8 bases and J gave up 2 bases; unmatched junction bases: 5. The germline V gene encodes CDR1 WSHSY and CDR2 SAAADI. The CDR3 DNA reads TGCGCCAGCTGTAGCGGGGGATTCACAGATACGCAGTATTTT. Translated, it gives CASCSGGFTDTQYF.